One and the same sample provided the 17 T cell receptor beta chains below, sequenced in a study of T-cell memory formation after mild COVID-19. Using its own MiXCR run on the 5' RACE reads, TCRdb lists one record per CDR3 protein. The table lists approximately 210,000 distinct CDR3 sequences, under 30% of them singletons. Sequencing used PBMCs or a T cell subset sorted from them (not recorded which). The receptors derive from an adult woman who had mild COVID-19 (a few samples of this study predate the infection). Cell type and time point are not known.

V and J are TRBV6-2 or TRBV6-3 and TRBJ2-7; D not certain. From germline, CDR1 is MNHEY and CDR2 SVGEGT. This CDR3 spans 12 amino acids. Trimming pared 5 bases from V and 7 bases from J, leaving 12 bases between. CDR3 DNA sequence: TGTGCCAGCAGTAACAGTTTTAAGGAGCAGTACTTC. Amino acid sequence: CASSNSFKEQYF.

The V gene is TRBV6-5, the J gene TRBJ2-5, with 8 bases matching TRBD1. The CDR3 totals 14 residues. Germline trimming cut 1 base from V and 5 bases from J; bases unmatched to any gene: 3. Germline V gene data show CDR1 as MNHEY and CDR2 as SVGAGI. The CDR3 DNA follows: TGTGCCAGCAGTTACTTGGGACAGGACGAGACCCAGTACTTC. Encoded protein: CASSYLGQDETQYF.

This chain uses TRBV14 with TRBJ2-7; no clear D. The germline gives CDR1 SGHDN, CDR2 FVKESK. Between the trimmed V and J ends, which lost 0 bases and 6 bases, there was a span of 12 bases. This CDR3 is built from 14 residues. The CDR3 here is CASSQEFTGSEQYF. The CDR3 nucleotides are TGTGCCAGCAGCCAAGAGTTTACTGGGTCCGAGCAGTACTTC.

V gene TRBV20-1 combines with J gene TRBJ1-2, with 8 bases identical to TRBD1. The V gene end was trimmed by 0 bases and the J gene end by 8 bases; junction bases not matched to a gene: 8. Germline values: CDR1 DFQATT, CDR2 SNEGSKA (reference sequence). CDR3 length: 14 amino acids. The CDR3 sequence is CSARDLGQGGGYTF. In DNA, the CDR3 is TGCAGTGCTAGAGACCTCGGACAGGGTGGAGGCTACACCTTC.

This clonotype was counted a few times. The chain joins TRBV4-1 to TRBJ1-2, with D hard to call. Trimming removed 0 bases at V and 5 bases at J, with 13 bases between. Germline V gene lookup returns CDR1 MGHRA and CDR2 YSYEKL. The length of the CDR3 is 15 residues. The CDR3 DNA reads TGCGCCAGCAGCCAAGATCCGCAAGTGTTGTATGGCTACACCTTC. Amino acids: CASSQDPQVLYGYTF.

This clonotype came up many times. A junction end diverges from the germline sequence, so it may reflect a read error. The V and J genes are TRBV4-1 and TRBJ1-4; D possibly corresponds to TRBD1 (6 bases). The CDR3 contains 18 residues. The germline gives CDR1 MGHRA, CDR2 YSYEKL. This CDR3 reads CASSRGPSGSGEGMELFF. CDR3 DNA: TGCGCCAGCAGCCGGGGGCCGTCGGGTTCAGGGGAAGGAATGGAACTTTTTTTT.

The chain recombines TRBV7-2 with TRBJ2-1, with 9 bases identical to TRBD1. Trimming at V came to 7 bases and at J to 5 bases, leaving 9 bases not matched to a gene. The CDR3 has 15 amino acids. Germline assignment: CDR1 SGHTA and CDR2 FQGNSA. The CDR3 sequence: CASIPRDRVNNEQFF. CDR3 DNA sequence: TGTGCCAGCATCCCCCGGGACAGGGTAAACAATGAGCAGTTCTTC. The full variable domain, in which reference TRBV7-2 and TRBJ2-1 provide the parts outside the CDR3, is GAGVSQSPSNKVTEKGKDVELRCDPISGHTALYWYRQSLGQGLEFLIYFQGNSAPDKSGLPSDRFSAERTGGSVSTLTIQRTQQEDSAVYLCASIPRDRVNNEQFFGPGTRLTVL.

The gene calls are TRBV2 and TRBJ2-1; possibly TRBD1 or TRBD2 for D (6 bases each). This CDR3 has 14 amino acids. Trimming took off 4 bases at V and 8 bases at J, with 15 bases between the two ends. Germline V lookup: CDR1 SNHLY, CDR2 FYNNEI. The CDR3, as DNA: TGTGCCAGCAGTGGTACGGGGGCTATGGATGAGCAGTTCTTC. The encoded protein is CASSGTGAMDEQFF.

The rearrangement joins TRBV7-9 to TRBJ2-7; D perhaps matches TRBD2 (5 bases). Per germline, CDR1 SEHNR and CDR2 FQNEAQ (reference sequence). The CDR3 is made up of 15 amino acids. Trimming took 5 bases from V and 1 from J, leaving 15 bases between them. The CDR3 DNA is TGTGCCAGCAGCCCCTTCAGCGGCCCTTCCTACGAGCAGTACTTC. Translating it yields CASSPFSGPSYEQYF.

The rearrangement uses TRBV5-1 and TRBJ2-5; D possibly corresponds to TRBD2 (6 bases). This CDR3 has 13 amino acids. V lost 4 bases to trimming and J lost 9 bases, with 16 bases between them. Germline lookup yields CDR1 SGHRS and CDR2 YFSETQ. The CDR3 is CASSPNSGDAQYF. The CDR3, as DNA: TGCGCCAGCAGCCCGAACTCGGGGGACGCCCAGTACTTC.

V and J are TRBV6-2 or TRBV6-3 and TRBJ2-7; D perhaps matches TRBD2 (6 bases). The CDR3 is 16 residues long. V lost 6 bases and J lost 6, with 24 bases in between. The V gene's germline CDR1 is MNHEY and CDR2 SVGEGT. Here the CDR3 DNA reads TGTGCCAGCAGCCCACTCGTTCGACTAGGGCAGGGCGAGCAGTACTTC. Translated, it gives CASSPLVRLGQGEQYF.

The rearrangement links TRBV12-3 or TRBV12-4 to TRBJ2-1; 11 bases line up with TRBD2. This CDR3 region has 19 residues. The junction had 13 bases not matched to a gene; V was cut back by 6 bases and J by 0 bases. The CDR3 loop is CASRNLAGGPPDSYNEQFF. The CDR3 nucleotides read TGTGCCAGCAGAAATCTAGCGGGAGGCCCGCCGGACTCCTACAATGAGCAGTTCTTC.

J is TRBJ2-3 and V is TRBV20-1, with TRBD2 matching 10 bases. This CDR3 is built from 15 residues. Germline V lookup: CDR1 DFQATT, CDR2 SNEGSKA (reference sequence). After removal of 0 bases from V and 4 bases from J, the junction contained 4 bases not matched to a gene. The CDR3 nucleotides read TGCAGTGCTAGAGATATTAGCGGGAGGCCAGATACGCAGTATTTT. It translates to CSARDISGRPDTQYF.

This chain connects TRBV29-1 to TRBJ1-2; 11 bases line up with TRBD1. Trimming cost V 5 bases and J 2 bases; bases outside gene matches: 10. Germline CDR1 is SQVTM and CDR2 is ANQGSEA. CDR3 size: 16 residues. The CDR3 here is CSVPGQGAMGNYGYTF. The CDR3 region has the DNA TGCAGCGTTCCCGGACAGGGGGCGATGGGGAACTATGGCTACACCTTC.

The chain carries TRBV29-1 and TRBJ2-3; D is unresolved. Germline CDR1 is SQVTM and CDR2 is ANQGSEA. CDR3 length: 14 residues. V lost 3 bases, J lost 7 bases, and 17 bases lay in between. DNA of the CDR3: TGCAGCGTTGATCCCCTGCGGTTGCCCTATACGCAGTATTTT. Residues: CSVDPLRLPYTQYF.

This clonotype was seen more than once but under ten times. The rearrangement links TRBV3-1 to TRBJ2-7, with D unclear. The germline CDR1 and CDR2 sequences are LGHDT and YNNKEL (reference sequence). V dropped 2 bases and J dropped 3 bases, with 11 bases sitting between them. CDR3 length equals 14 residues. The CDR3 coding sequence is TGTGCCAGCAGCCAAAGCAGGCAATACTACGAGCAGTACTTC. Translating it yields CASSQSRQYYEQYF.

This clonotype has a handful of counts. The gene calls are TRBV3-1 and TRBJ1-2, with TRBD1 as a possible D gene (6 bases). This CDR3 has 13 amino acids. Per the germline V gene, CDR1 is LGHDT and CDR2 is YNNKEL (reference sequence). The ends were cut back, 0 bases at V and 5 bases at J, with 7 bases in the middle. The CDR3 protein is CASSQEGTYGYTF. In DNA form, the CDR3 reads TGTGCCAGCAGCCAAGAAGGGACATATGGCTACACCTTC.